Given below is one T cell receptor beta chain in context. Its antigen has not been determined. The sample holds no much larger clone one base away, and base qualities are not on file. The sample originates from a study of vaccination effects on CD4 cells after COVID-19 (dated by TCRdb to between 2021 and 2024). About the investigation overall: Two doses of either the BNT162b2 or the mRNA-1273 mRNA SARS-CoV-2 vaccine were administered to participants. The study compared SARS-CoV-2 spike-specific CD4+ TCR repertoires before and after mRNA vaccination in COVID-19 convalescent patients and infection-naive vaccine recipients. A total of 10 COVID-19 convalescent patients and a handful of SARS-CoV-2-naive healthy vaccine recipients were included in the full study. Cultures from other donors in the study were sequenced using the Oncomine TCR Beta short-read assay on an Illumina iSeq 100.

Trimmed from V: 3 bases; trimmed from J: 1 base; junction bases lacking a gene match: 7. The germline V gene sets CDR1 to SGHRS and CDR2 to YFSETQ. The CDR3 numbers 15 residues from cysteine through phenylalanine. Just CDR3 DNA is preserved here, 45 bases in frame from base 1. To identify antigen-specific CD4+ T cell clonotypes by their expansion, the ViraFEST assay first stimulated PBMC with viral peptide pools and then applied TCR sequencing. After less than 13 days of culture, CD4+ T cells were isolated with the EasySep CD4+ T cell isolation kit. None of the healthy vaccine recipients had a prior SARS-CoV-2 infection, which was confirmed by nucleocapsid antibody tests that came back negative both before and after vaccination. Fewer than 2.5 million PBMC per well were cultured in IMDM with about 4.6% human AB serum, 10 IU/ml IL-2 and gentamicin, plus 10 ug/ml peptides. Half of the culture medium was replaced with fresh IL-2-containing medium on days 3 and 7. Unless otherwise noted, each peptide stimulation condition was cultured in triplicate wells. PBMC were separated from whole blood using Ficoll-Paque Plus gradient centrifugation and were then either cryopreserved at -140C or used fresh. The overlapping peptide pools covered the spike proteins of SARS-CoV-2 as well as those of the common cold coronaviruses HCoV-NL63, HCoV-OC43 and HCoV-229E. Genomic DNA was extracted from cultured CD4+ T cells with the QIAamp micro DNA kit.

What the work shows at the level of the full study, not this receptor alone: Among healthy vaccine recipients, nearly all vaccine-induced clones were SARS-CoV-2 mono-reactive, and only 1 of 255 was cross-reactive with common cold coronaviruses. The study was limited by a small number of convalescent patients, and early post-infection timepoints were lacking. At late post-vaccination timepoints, both infection-induced and vaccine-induced clones showed marked clonal contraction, consistent with waning T cell responses.

The library was prepared using the immunoSEQ multiplex PCR assay. DNA from the cultured, isolated CD4+ T cells was subjected to TCR beta CDR3 sequencing. As for how the authors treated the data: The analysis removed non-productive TCR sequences, trimmed reads to the CDR3 region, and retained only CDR3s that were 7 or more amino acids long. Antigen-specific clonotypes were identified with the MANAFEST web app by comparing expansion in peptide wells against reference cultures. To be called positive, a clone needed expansion at FDR<0.05 compared with the reference and with all other wells, an odds ratio greater than 5, and a frequency greater than 0.1% in two replicate wells. A clonotype was defined as cross-reactive if the clonotype was significantly expanded both in SARS-CoV-2 spike wells and in at least one common cold coronavirus spike condition. Using the stringdist R package, CDR3 similarity was measured by Levenshtein distance, and unrooted trees were constructed with ape in R 3.6.1. The table comes from immuneACCESS by way of TCRdb, which keeps in-frame sequences with V and J called. Part of the clones is missing from these tables; in studies checked, under half for an unresolved V gene and the rest for unknown reasons. Clone size and V and J calls were adopted from that table, with D and trimming inferred from the DNA. The sample table shows about 31,000 clones, and approximately 68% are seen once. The ten largest clones capture 25% to 30% of the sample.

Recombination linked TRBV5-1 to TRBJ2-7, with 7 bases aligning to TRBD1. Material: CD4+ T cells from PBMCs cultured with HCoV-229E spike peptides, obtained before COVID-19 vaccination. Explained via the paper, the cell subset or site label denotes: HCoV-229E spike overlapping peptide pool stimulation. This TCR was recovered from a human donor who received a COVID-19 vaccine. The DNA is TGCGCCAGCAGCTGGACCTCGGGACAGTCCTACGAGCAGTACTTC. It codes for CASSWTSGQSYEQYF.